This TCR beta chain was identified during a study of shared clonotypes between healthy human individuals. Study-level results: Limited genetic and exposure-history diversity came from having few donors.

There are 17 residues in the CDR3. The V gene lost 1 base and the J gene lost 2 bases, with 18 bases spanning the gap. Germline CDR1 LNHDA, CDR2 SQIVND (reference sequence). This table comes from immunoSEQ multiplex PCR, and its TCRdb copy is limited to in-frame clones, with some not included. The sample holds about 340,000 clones, more than 60% seen once. Remarks on this clone: Its cognate antigen is unknown.

The TCR sequence derives from a man younger than 45 in good health. The gene calls are TRBV19 and TRBJ2-7; TRBD2 might be the D (6 bases). Sequencing was done on a sample of memory CD4+ T cells sorted from blood. The subset was: CD45RA-negative fraction. The CDR3 region is CASSIAPVGGGAYEQYF. CDR3 DNA sequence: TGTGCCAGTAGTATAGCCCCTGTGGGGGGTGGAGCCTACGAGCAGTACTTC.